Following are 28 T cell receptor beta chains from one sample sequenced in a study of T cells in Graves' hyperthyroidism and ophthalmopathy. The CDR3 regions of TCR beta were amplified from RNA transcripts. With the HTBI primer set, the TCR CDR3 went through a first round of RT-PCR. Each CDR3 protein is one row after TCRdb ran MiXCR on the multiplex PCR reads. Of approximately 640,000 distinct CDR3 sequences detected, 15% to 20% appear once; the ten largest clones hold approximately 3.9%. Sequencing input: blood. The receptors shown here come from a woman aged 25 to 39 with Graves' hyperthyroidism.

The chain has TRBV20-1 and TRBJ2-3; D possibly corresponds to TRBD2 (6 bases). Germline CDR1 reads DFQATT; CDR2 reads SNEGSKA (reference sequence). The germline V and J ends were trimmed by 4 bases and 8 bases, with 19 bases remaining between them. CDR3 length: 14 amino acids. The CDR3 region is CSAIGSGDLGTQYF. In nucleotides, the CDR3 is TGCAGTGCTATCGGTAGCGGAGACCTCGGTACGCAGTATTTT.

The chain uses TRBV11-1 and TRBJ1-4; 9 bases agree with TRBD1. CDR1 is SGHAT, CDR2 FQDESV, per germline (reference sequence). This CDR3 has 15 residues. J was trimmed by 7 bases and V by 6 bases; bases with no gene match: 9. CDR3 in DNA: TGTGCCAGCAGTTCCGGACAGGGGATTTTTGAAAAACTGTTTTTT. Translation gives CASSSGQGIFEKLFF.

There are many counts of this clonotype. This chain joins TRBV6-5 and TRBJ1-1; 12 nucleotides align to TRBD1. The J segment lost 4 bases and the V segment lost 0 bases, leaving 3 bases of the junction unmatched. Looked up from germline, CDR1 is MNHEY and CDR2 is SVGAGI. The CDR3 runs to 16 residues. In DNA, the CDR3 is TGTGCCAGCAGTTACTCCGGGACAGGGGGCTTCACTGAAGCTTTCTTT. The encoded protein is CASSYSGTGGFTEAFF.

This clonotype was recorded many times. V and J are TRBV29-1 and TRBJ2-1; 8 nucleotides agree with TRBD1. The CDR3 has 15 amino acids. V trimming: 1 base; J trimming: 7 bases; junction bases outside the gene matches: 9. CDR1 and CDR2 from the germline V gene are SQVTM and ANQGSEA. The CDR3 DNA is TGCAGCGTTGAAGGATGGACAGGGAGTAGGAATGAGCAGTTCTTC. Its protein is CSVEGWTGSRNEQFF.

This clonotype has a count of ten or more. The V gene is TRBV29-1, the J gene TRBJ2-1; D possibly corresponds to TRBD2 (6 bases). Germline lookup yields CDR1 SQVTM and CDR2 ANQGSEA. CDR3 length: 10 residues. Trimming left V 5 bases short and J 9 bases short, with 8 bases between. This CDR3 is CSVLGGEQFF. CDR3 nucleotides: TGCAGCGTTTTGGGGGGTGAGCAGTTCTTC.

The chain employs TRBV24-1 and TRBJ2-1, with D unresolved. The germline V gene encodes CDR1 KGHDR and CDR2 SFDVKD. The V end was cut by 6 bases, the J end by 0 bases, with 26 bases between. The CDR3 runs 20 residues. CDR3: CATSTTSTYLIPSSYNEQFF. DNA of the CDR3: TGTGCCACCAGTACGACATCTACCTATTTAATACCTAGCTCCTACAATGAGCAGTTCTTC.

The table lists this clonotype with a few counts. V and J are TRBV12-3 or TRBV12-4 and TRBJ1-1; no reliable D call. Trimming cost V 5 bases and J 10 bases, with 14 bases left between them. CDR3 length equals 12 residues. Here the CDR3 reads CASSRTRRGAFF. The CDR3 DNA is TGTGCCAGCAGTAGGACCCGGAGAGGAGCTTTCTTT.

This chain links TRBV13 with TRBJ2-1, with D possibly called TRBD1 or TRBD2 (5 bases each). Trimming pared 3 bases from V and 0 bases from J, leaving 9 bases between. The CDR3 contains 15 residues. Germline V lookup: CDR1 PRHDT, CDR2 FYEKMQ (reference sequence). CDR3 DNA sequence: TGTGCCAGCAGCTTCTGGGGGAGCTCCTACAATGAGCAGTTCTTC. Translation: CASSFWGSSYNEQFF.

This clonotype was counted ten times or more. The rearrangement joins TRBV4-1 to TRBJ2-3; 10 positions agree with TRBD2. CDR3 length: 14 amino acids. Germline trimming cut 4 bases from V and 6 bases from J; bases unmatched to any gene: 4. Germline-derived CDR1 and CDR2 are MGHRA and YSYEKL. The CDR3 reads CASSLRTSGDTQYF. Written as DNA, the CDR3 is TGCGCCAGCAGCCTTCGGACTAGCGGCGATACGCAGTATTTT.

The CDR3 nucleotides read TGCACCCCACAGGGGGCTAGGAGAGAGACCCAGTACTTC. The encoded protein is CTPQGARRETQYF. The chain couples TRBV20-1 to TRBJ2-5, with TRBD1 identical over 9 bases. The CDR3 is made up of 13 amino acids. CDR1 is DFQATT and CDR2 is SNEGSKA in the germline V gene (reference sequence).

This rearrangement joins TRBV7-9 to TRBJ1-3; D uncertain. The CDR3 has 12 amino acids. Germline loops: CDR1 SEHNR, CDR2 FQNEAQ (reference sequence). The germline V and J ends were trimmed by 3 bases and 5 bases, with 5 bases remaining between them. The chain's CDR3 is CASSFRRNTIYF. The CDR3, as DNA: TGTGCCAGCAGCTTTCGGCGAAACACCATATATTTT. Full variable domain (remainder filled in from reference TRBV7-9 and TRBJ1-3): DTGVSQNPRHKITKRGQNVTFRCDPISEHNRLYWYRQTLGQGPEFLTYFQNEAQLEKSRLLSDRFSAERPKGSFSTLEIQRTEQGDSAMYLCASSFRRNTIYFGEGSWLTVV.

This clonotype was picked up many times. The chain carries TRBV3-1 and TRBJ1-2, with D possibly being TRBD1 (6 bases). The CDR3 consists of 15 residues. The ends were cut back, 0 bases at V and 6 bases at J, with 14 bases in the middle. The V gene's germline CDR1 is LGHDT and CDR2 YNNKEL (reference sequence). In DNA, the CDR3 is TGTGCCAGCAGCCAAGATTGGGCAGGGGACCATGGCTACACCTTC. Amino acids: CASSQDWAGDHGYTF.

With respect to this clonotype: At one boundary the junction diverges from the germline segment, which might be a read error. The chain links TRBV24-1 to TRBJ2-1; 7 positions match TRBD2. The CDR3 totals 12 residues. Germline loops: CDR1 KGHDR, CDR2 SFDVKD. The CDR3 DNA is TGTGCCGCCAGCGGGACCTACAATGAGCAGTTCTTC. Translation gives CAASGTYNEQFF.

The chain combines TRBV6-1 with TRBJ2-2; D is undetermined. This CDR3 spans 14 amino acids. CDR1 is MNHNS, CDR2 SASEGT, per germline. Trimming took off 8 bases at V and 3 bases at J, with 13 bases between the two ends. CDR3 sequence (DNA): TGTGCCAGCCGGCCTTATTACTACACCGGGGAGCTGTTTTTT. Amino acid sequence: CASRPYYYTGELFF.

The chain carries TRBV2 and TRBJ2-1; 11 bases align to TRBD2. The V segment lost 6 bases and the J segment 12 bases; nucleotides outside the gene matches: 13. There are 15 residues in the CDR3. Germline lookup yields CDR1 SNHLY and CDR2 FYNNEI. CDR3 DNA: TGTGCCAGCAGCTATAATGGGGGGACTAGCGGACCGCAGTTCTTC. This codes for CASSYNGGTSGPQFF.

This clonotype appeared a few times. The CDR3 bases are TGTGCCAGCAGCTCCCCCCCGGATCCTCTAGCGGGAGGTAGCACAGATACGCAGTATTTT. As protein: CASSSPPDPLAGGSTDTQYF. This chain connects TRBV2 to TRBJ2-3, with 11 bases fitting TRBD2. V shed 6 bases, J shed 0 bases, and the junction held 17 bases outside the gene matches. Looked up from germline, CDR1 is SNHLY and CDR2 is FYNNEI. This CDR3 has 20 residues.

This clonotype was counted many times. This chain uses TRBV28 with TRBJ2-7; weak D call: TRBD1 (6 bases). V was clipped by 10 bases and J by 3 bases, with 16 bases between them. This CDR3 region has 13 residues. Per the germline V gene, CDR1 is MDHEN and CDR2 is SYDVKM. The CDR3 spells CAIQLQGGYEQYF. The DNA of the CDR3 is TGTGCCATCCAGCTACAGGGCGGCTACGAGCAGTACTTC.

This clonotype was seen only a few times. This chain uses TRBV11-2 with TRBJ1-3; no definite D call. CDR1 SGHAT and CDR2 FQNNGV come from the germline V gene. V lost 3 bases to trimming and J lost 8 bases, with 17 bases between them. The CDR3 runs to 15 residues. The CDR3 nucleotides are TGTGCCAGCAGCTTCCGGCCCCAGGAGCTTGACACCATATATTTT. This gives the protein CASSFRPQELDTIYF.

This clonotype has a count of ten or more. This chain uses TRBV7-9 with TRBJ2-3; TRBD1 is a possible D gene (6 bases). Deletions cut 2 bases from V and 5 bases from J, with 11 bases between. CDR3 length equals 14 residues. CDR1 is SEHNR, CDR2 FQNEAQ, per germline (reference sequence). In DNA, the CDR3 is TGTGCCAGCAGCTTACTACAGGGCCTAGATACGCAGTATTTT. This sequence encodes CASSLLQGLDTQYF. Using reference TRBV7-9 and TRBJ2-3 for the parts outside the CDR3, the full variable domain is DTGVSQNPRHKITKRGQNVTFRCDPISEHNRLYWYRQTLGQGPEFLTYFQNEAQLEKSRLLSDRFSAERPKGSFSTLEIQRTEQGDSAMYLCASSLLQGLDTQYFGPGTRLTVL.

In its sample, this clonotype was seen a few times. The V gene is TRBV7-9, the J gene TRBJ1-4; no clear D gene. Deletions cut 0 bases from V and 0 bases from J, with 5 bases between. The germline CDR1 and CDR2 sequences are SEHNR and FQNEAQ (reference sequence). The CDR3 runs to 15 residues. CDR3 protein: CASSLASATNEKLFF. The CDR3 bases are TGTGCCAGCAGCTTAGCGTCGGCAACTAATGAAAAACTGTTTTTT.

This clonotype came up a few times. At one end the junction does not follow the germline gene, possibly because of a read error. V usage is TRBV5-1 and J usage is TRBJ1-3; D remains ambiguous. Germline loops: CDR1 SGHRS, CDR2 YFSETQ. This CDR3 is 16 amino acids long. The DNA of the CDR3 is TGTGCCAGCAGCTTGACGGCCGGGGTTGATGGAAACACCATATATTTT. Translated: CASSLTAGVDGNTIYF.

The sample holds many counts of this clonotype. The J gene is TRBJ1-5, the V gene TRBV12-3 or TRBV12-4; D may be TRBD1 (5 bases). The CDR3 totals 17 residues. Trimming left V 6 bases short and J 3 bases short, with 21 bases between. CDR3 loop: CASSYSRQSYLNQPQHF. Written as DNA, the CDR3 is TGTGCCAGCAGCTATTCCCGACAGTCCTACCTCAATCAGCCCCAGCATTTT.

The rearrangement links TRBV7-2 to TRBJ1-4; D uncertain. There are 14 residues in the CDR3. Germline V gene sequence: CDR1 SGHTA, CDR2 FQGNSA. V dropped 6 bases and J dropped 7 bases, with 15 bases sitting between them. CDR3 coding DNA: TGTGCCAGCAGTCCTCATCAGTGGCTTGAAAAACTGTTTTTT. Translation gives CASSPHQWLEKLFF.

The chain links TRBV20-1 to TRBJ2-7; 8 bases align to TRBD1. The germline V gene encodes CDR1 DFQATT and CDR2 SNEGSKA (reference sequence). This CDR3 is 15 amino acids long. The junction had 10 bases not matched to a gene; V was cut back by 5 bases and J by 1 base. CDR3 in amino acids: CSALPLTGDSYEQYF. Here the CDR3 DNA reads TGCAGTGCTCTACCCCTGACAGGGGATTCCTACGAGCAGTACTTC.

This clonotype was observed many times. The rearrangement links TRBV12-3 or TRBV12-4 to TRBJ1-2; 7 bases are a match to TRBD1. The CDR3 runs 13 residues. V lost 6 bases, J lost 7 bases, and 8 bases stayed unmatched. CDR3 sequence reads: CASRQTGQGGYTF. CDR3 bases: TGTGCCAGCAGACAGACAGGGCAAGGTGGCTACACCTTC.

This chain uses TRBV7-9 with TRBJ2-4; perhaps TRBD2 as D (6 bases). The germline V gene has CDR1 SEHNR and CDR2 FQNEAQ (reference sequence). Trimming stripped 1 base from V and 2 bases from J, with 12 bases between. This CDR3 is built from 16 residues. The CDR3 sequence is CASSLEGGLSKNIQYF. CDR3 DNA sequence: TGTGCCAGCAGCTTAGAGGGAGGTCTGTCCAAAAACATTCAGTACTTC.

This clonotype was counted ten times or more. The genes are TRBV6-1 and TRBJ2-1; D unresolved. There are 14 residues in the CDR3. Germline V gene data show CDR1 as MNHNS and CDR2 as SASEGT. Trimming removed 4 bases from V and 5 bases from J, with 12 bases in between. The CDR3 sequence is CASSANGPDNEQFF. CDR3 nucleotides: TGTGCCAGCAGTGCAAATGGCCCAGACAATGAGCAGTTCTTC.

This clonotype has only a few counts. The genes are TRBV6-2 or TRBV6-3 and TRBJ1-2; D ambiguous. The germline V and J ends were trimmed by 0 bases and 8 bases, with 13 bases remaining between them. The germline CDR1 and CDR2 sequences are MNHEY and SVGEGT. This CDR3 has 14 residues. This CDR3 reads CASSYSGDKGGYTF. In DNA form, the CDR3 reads TGTGCCAGCAGTTACTCGGGAGACAAGGGCGGCTACACCTTC.